This record covers a single T cell receptor (beta chain). The antigen is unknown. RNA extraction was followed by reverse transcription into cDNA, which acted as the sequencing template. Generated by immunoSEQ multiplex PCR, the TCRdb table keeps only in-frame clones and is missing some. The sample consists of about 210,000 clones, 55% to 70% of them appearing once. Trimming removed 0 bases from V and 8 bases from J; junction bases left unmatched: 7. The germline V gene encodes CDR1 SNHLY and CDR2 FYNNEI. The CDR3 totals 15 residues. This specimen comes from a study of CD8+ T cells in alopecia areata. Broader study findings: Between patients, shared TCR sequences were less clear than in mice. This was possibly due in part to HLA diversity in the patient population.

Stated treatment: oral pan-JAK inhibitor, 5-10 mg twice daily. This sequence originates from a human donor with alopecia areata. This sample comprised CD4+ T cells sorted from blood, obtained at week 4, from a patient treated with tofacitinib. V gene TRBV2 combines with J gene TRBJ1-1, with 9 nucleotides matching TRBD1. Here the CDR3 DNA reads TGTGCCAGCAGTGAAGCGCTTCTGACAGGGGGGGAAGCTTTCTTT. It yields the protein CASSEALLTGGEAFF.